The TCR beta chain under discussion was sequenced for a study of T cells after yellow fever vaccination. Via MiXCR, TCRdb re-called the 5' RACE reads, giving one row per CDR3 protein. The sample includes 500,000 to 650,000 distinct CDR3 sequences, about a sixth of them seen just once. The germline gives CDR1 LNHNV, CDR2 YYDKDF (reference sequence). The V and J ends lost 3 bases and 4 bases respectively, with 12 bases between them. CDR3 size: 14 residues. This clonotype was seen a few times. Here the sequenced sample was PBMCs, taken about 5 days after the first yellow fever vaccination. The TCR sequence derives from a man between 18 and 35 years old who received the YFV17D yellow fever vaccine. The gene calls are TRBV15 and TRBJ1-1; D uncertain. CDR3 sequence reads: CATSRFVIGTEAFF. The CDR3 DNA follows: TGTGCCACCAGCAGGTTTGTCATCGGCACTGAAGCTTTCTTT.